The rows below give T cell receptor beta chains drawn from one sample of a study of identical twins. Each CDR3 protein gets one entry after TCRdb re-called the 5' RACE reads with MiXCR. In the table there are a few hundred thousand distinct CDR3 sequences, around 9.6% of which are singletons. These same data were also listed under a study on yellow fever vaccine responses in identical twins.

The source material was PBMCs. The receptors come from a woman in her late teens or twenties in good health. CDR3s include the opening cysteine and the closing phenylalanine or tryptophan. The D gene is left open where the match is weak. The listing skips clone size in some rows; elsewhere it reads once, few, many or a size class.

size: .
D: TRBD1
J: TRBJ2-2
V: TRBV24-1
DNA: TGTGCCACACGGTCTCGACAGGGGGCCACCGGGGAGCTGTTTTTT
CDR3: CATRSRQGATGELFF

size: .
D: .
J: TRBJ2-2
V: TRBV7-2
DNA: TGTGCCAGCAGCCCAAGAGGCGGGGAGCTGTTTTTT
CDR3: CASSPRGGELFF

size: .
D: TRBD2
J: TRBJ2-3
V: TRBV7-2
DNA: TGTGCCAGCAGCTTAGCGCCCCCCGGGACTAGCGACTTGAGCGGGGCAGATACGCAGTATTTT
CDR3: CASSLAPPGTSDLSGADTQYF

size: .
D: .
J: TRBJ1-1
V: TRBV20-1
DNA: TGCAGTGCTCCTCGTGGGTTGATTGAAGCTTTCTTT
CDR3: CSAPRGLIEAFF

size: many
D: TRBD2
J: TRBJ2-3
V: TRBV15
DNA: TGTGCCATCGCAAGCGGGGGGACAGATACGCAGTATTTT
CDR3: CAIASGGTDTQYF

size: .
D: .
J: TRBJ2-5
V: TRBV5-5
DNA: TGTGCCAGCAGCTTGAGTTCGCTAGCCGGGGAGACCCAGTACTTC
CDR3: CASSLSSLAGETQYF

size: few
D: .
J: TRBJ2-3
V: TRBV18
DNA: TGTGCCAGCTCACCATGGGCTAGCACAGATACGCAGTATTTT
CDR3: CASSPWASTDTQYF

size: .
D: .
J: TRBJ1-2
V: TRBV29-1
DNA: TGCAGCGTCGGGACCGAACTATTCTATGGCTACACCTTC
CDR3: CSVGTELFYGYTF

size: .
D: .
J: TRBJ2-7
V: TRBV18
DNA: TGTGCCAGCTCACCTCGGGGATCCGGGACTGTCCCCCACGAGCAGTACTTC
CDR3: CASSPRGSGTVPHEQYF

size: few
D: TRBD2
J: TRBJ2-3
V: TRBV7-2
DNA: TGTGCCAGCAGCATCCAAGTCGGGGGGGATACGCAGTATTTT
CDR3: CASSIQVGGDTQYF

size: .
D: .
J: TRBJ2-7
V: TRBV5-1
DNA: TGCGCCAGCAGCATTAATACCGGGACTGTGCAGCCCTACGAGCAGTACTTC
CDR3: CASSINTGTVQPYEQYF

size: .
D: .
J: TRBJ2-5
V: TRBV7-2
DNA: TGTGCCAGCAGCCCTGGAGTAACGAAGTACTTC
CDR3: CASSPGVTKYF

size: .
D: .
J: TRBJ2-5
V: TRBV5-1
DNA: TGCGCCAGCAGCTTGGAAGGCCGGGGCCTCCAAGAGACCCAGTACTTC
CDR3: CASSLEGRGLQETQYF

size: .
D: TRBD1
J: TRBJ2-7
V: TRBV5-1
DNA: TGCGCCAGCAGCCAAAACGGACAGGGGGGGTACTTC
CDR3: CASSQNGQGGYF

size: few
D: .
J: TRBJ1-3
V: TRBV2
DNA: TGTGCCAGCGTATCGGCCCGGGGAAACACCATATATTTT
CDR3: CASVSARGNTIYF

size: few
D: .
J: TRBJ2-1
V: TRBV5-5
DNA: TGTGCCAGCAGCTTGGCTAGCAGACGAGCCGGGGTCAATGAGCAGTTCTTC
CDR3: CASSLASRRAGVNEQFF

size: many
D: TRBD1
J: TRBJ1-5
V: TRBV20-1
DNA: TGCAGTGCTTTGGACAGGGAGGGGGGTTATAGCAATCAGCCCCAGCATTTT
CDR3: CSALDREGGYSNQPQHF

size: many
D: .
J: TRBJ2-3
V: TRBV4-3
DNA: TGCGCCAGCAGCCAACACACAGATACGCAGTATTTT
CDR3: CASSQHTDTQYF

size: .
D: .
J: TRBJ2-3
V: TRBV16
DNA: TGTGCCAGCAGCTACAATCCTGGGGACACAGATACGCAGTATTTT
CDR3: CASSYNPGDTDTQYF

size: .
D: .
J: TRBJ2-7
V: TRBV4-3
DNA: TGCGCCAGCAGCCAAGGAGACAACGCCTACGAGCAGTACTTC
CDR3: CASSQGDNAYEQYF

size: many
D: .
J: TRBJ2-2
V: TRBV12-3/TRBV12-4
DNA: TGTGCCAGCACCCAGGGGGGGGGTATCATCACCGGGGAGCTGTTTTTT
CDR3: CASTQGGGIITGELFF

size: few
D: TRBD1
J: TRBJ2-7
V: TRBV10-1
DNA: TGCGCCAGCAGTAAGACGGGACAGGGAGATCTCGAGCAGTACTTC
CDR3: CASSKTGQGDLEQYF

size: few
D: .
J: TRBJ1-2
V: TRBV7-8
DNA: TGTGCCAGCAGCTTTAGGGGGGAGGGCGGCTACACCTTC
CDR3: CASSFRGEGGYTF

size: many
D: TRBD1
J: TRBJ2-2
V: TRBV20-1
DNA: TGCAGTGCTAGAGACCCACAGGGGATGGGGGCCGGGGAGCTGTTTTTT
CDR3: CSARDPQGMGAGELFF

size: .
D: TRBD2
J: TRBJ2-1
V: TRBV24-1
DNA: TGTGCCACCAGTGACCCCGCACCCATAGCGGGAGGGCGGAATGAGCAGTTCTTC
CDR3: CATSDPAPIAGGRNEQFF

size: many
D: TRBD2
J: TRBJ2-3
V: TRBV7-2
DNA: TGTGCCAGCAGCCCCCTCAGAGGAGGACTAGCGGGGGATACGCAGTATTTT
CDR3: CASSPLRGGLAGDTQYF

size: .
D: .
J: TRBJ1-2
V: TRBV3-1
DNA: TGTGCCAGCAGCCAAGATCTTCTGACAGTTTATGGCTACACCTTC
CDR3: CASSQDLLTVYGYTF

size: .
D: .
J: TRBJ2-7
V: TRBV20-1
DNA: TGCAGTCCGCAACCAGGGACAACCTACGAGCAGTACTTC
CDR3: CSPQPGTTYEQYF

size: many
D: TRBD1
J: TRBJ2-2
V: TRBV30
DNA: TGTGCCTGGAGGGAACAGGGGCTCGGGGAGCTGTTTTTT
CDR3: CAWREQGLGELFF

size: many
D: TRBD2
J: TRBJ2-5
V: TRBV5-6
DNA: TGTGCCAGCAGCCTCCGGGCCGATAGCGGGGGATACTACCAAAGGGGTCAAGAGACCCAGTACTTC
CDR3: CASSLRADSGGYYQRGQETQYF

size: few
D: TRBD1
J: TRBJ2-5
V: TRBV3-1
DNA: TGTGCCAGCAGCCTATACAGGGGAGAGACCCAGTACTTC
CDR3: CASSLYRGETQYF

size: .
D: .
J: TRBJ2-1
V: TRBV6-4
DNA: TGTGCCTTCAGACGAGGGACAGGCCTTAGCGGGAGCTCCTACAATGAGCAGTTCTTC
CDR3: CAFRRGTGLSGSSYNEQFF

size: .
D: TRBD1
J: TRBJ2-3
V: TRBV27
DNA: TGTGCCAGCAGTACTACGCAGGGGGCTTGGGGCACAGATACGCAGTATTTT
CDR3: CASSTTQGAWGTDTQYF

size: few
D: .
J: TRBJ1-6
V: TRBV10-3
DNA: TGTGCCATCAGGGGGACTCCAGGCTCCTATAATTCACCCCTCCACTTT
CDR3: CAIRGTPGSYNSPLHF

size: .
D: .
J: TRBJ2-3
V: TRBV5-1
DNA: TGCGCCAGCAGCCCCCGAGGACAGGGAGGGTCAGATACGCAGTATTTT
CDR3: CASSPRGQGGSDTQYF

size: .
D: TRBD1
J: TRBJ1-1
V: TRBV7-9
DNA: TGTGCCAGCAGGCGTACGAGGACAGGGATGAACACTGAAGCTTTCTTT
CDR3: CASRRTRTGMNTEAFF

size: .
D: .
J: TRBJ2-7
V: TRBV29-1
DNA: TGCAGCGTTGAAGTAGGGGGTTCTCTCTCCTACGAGCAGTACTTC
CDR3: CSVEVGGSLSYEQYF